This T cell receptor beta chain was recovered during a study of Graves' ophthalmopathy and Graves' hyperthyroidism. The CDR3 has 13 amino acids. CDR1 LGHNA and CDR2 YNFKEQ come from the germline V gene. J gave up 6 bases and V 4 bases, and 5 bases lay outside the gene matches. Pregnant or lactating patients and those with other autoimmune diseases or uncontrolled infections were excluded. Sampling about 10 ml of fresh peripheral blood provided the PBMCs. General study findings and limits: Discrimination between ophthalmopathy and stable hyperthyroidism by a 13-signature model showed 85% to 90% sensitivity and about 84% specificity. Thyroid clonotypes that were expanded above 0.001 frequency mostly also appeared in blood.

Transcripts of RNA were the source for amplifying TCR beta CDR3 regions. Investigators did first-round RT-PCR with HTBI primers, then second-round multiplex PCR. One entry per CDR3 protein results from TCRdb running MiXCR on the multiplex PCR reads. The table shows around 40,000 distinct CDR3 sequences, with roughly half occurring only once. This clonotype was seen repeatedly, ten times or more. Its specificity is not known. The sequence was collected from an adult man with Graves' ophthalmopathy. Source material: peripheral blood. V usage is TRBV4-2 and J usage is TRBJ1-2; 7 nucleotides agree with TRBD1. The CDR3 protein is CASSRPGGDGYTF. In DNA form, the CDR3 reads TGTGCCAGCAGCCGCCCAGGGGGAGATGGCTACACCTTC.